Listed below are T cell receptor beta chains from one sample, sequenced in a study of T cells in Graves' hyperthyroidism and ophthalmopathy. TCRdb used MiXCR to reprocess the multiplex PCR reads, holding one entry per CDR3 protein. Of under 800,000 distinct CDR3 sequences listed, approximately 15% are singletons. Specimen: blood. These receptors all come from a woman aged 18-29 years with Graves' hyperthyroidism. CDR3s include the opening cysteine and the closing phenylalanine or tryptophan. D genes are given only for firm matches. Part of the rows lack a size; the others show once, few, many or a class for expanded clones.

j_gene: TRBJ2-1
abundance: NA
d_gene: NA
v_gene: TRBV6-6
len: 14
CDR3aa: CASSYSGEGNEQFF
CDR3nt: TGTGCCAGCAGTTACTCGGGAGAGGGGAATGAGCAGTTCTTC

j_gene: TRBJ2-3
abundance: NA
d_gene: TRBD2
v_gene: TRBV20-1
len: 17
CDR3aa: CSARDLASGRAIDTQYF
CDR3nt: TGCAGTGCTAGAGATCTTGCTAGCGGGAGGGCCATAGATACGCAGTATTTT

j_gene: TRBJ2-5
abundance: few
d_gene: NA
v_gene: TRBV19
len: 19
CDR3aa: CASSPRRDRGSGRMETQYF
CDR3nt: TGTGCCAGTAGTCCCCGCCGGGACAGGGGTAGCGGGAGGATGGAGACCCAGTACTTC

j_gene: TRBJ2-5
abundance: NA
d_gene: TRBD1
v_gene: TRBV7-3
len: 15
CDR3aa: CASSLTGQGPETQYF
CDR3nt: TGTGCCAGCAGCTTAACGGGACAGGGCCCAGAGACCCAGTACTTC

j_gene: TRBJ2-5
abundance: many
d_gene: TRBD1
v_gene: TRBV12-3/TRBV12-4
len: 12
CDR3aa: CASTQGEETQYF
CDR3nt: TGTGCCAGCACCCAGGGGGAAGAGACCCAGTACTTC

j_gene: TRBJ1-1
abundance: many
d_gene: TRBD1
v_gene: TRBV3-1
len: 16
CDR3aa: CASSLRDRGSNTEAFF
CDR3nt: TGTGCCAGCAGCCTCCGGGACAGGGGAAGCAACACTGAAGCTTTCTTT

j_gene: TRBJ2-2
abundance: many
d_gene: NA
v_gene: TRBV5-1
len: 15
CDR3aa: CASSLGRSNTGELFF
CDR3nt: TGCGCCAGCAGCTTGGGCAGATCGAACACCGGGGAGCTGTTTTTT

j_gene: TRBJ1-2
abundance: NA
d_gene: TRBD1
v_gene: TRBV28
len: 14
CDR3aa: CASRITGVAYGYTF
CDR3nt: TGTGCCAGCAGGATAACAGGGGTGGCCTATGGCTACACCTTC

j_gene: TRBJ2-3
abundance: many
d_gene: TRBD2
v_gene: TRBV6-1
len: 18
CDR3aa: CASSYHPGLGPSTDTQYF
CDR3nt: TGTGCCAGCAGTTACCACCCGGGACTAGGCCCGAGTACAGATACGCAGTATTTT

j_gene: TRBJ2-4
abundance: NA
d_gene: NA
v_gene: TRBV27
len: 16
CDR3aa: CASSGGGGEAKNIQYF
CDR3nt: TGTGCCAGCAGTGGCGGGGGCGGAGAAGCCAAAAACATTCAGTACTTC

j_gene: TRBJ1-5
abundance: NA
d_gene: NA
v_gene: TRBV6-1
len: 14
CDR3aa: CASSPNGDHQPQHF
CDR3nt: TGTGCCAGCAGTCCTAACGGGGACCACCAGCCCCAGCATTTT

j_gene: TRBJ2-7
abundance: many
d_gene: TRBD1
v_gene: TRBV13
len: 15
CDR3aa: CASSLRDRGVHEQYF
CDR3nt: TGTGCCAGCAGCTTACGGGACAGGGGCGTCCACGAGCAGTACTTC

j_gene: TRBJ1-2
abundance: few
d_gene: NA
v_gene: TRBV6-5
len: 13
CDR3aa: CASSSRRNNGYTF
CDR3nt: TGTGCCAGCAGTTCCCGACGCAATAATGGCTACACCTTC

j_gene: TRBJ2-7
abundance: NA
d_gene: NA
v_gene: TRBV4-1
len: 14
CDR3aa: CASSRGRGFYEQYF
CDR3nt: TGCGCCAGCAGCCGAGGCCGGGGCTTTTACGAGCAGTACTTC

j_gene: TRBJ2-3
abundance: NA
d_gene: TRBD2
v_gene: TRBV4-2
len: 19
CDR3aa: CASSQDRTSGRSYTDTQYF
CDR3nt: TGTGCCAGCAGCCAAGATAGGACTAGCGGGAGGTCCTACACAGATACGCAGTATTTT

j_gene: TRBJ1-6
abundance: many
d_gene: NA
v_gene: TRBV11-2
len: 14
CDR3aa: CASSWDLYNSPLHF
CDR3nt: TGTGCCAGCAGCTGGGACCTTTATAATTCACCCCTCCACTTT

j_gene: TRBJ2-1
abundance: NA
d_gene: NA
v_gene: TRBV20-1
len: 15
CDR3aa: CSAFKSSGLKNEQFF
CDR3nt: TGCAGTGCCTTCAAGAGCTCGGGACTCAAGAATGAGCAGTTCTTC

j_gene: TRBJ2-3
abundance: many
d_gene: TRBD1
v_gene: TRBV6-1
len: 15
CDR3aa: CASKRGRSGTDTQYF
CDR3nt: TGTGCCAGCAAGAGGGGGCGGTCCGGGACCGATACGCAGTATTTT

j_gene: TRBJ2-1
abundance: NA
d_gene: TRBD2
v_gene: TRBV5-1
len: 17
CDR3aa: CASSLARTSGFINEQFF
CDR3nt: TGCGCCAGCAGCTTGGCCCGGACTAGCGGCTTTATAAATGAGCAGTTCTTC

j_gene: TRBJ2-3
abundance: many
d_gene: NA
v_gene: TRBV24-1
len: 14
CDR3aa: CATSDEERGDTQYF
CDR3nt: TGTGCCACCAGTGATGAAGAACGCGGAGATACGCAGTATTTT

j_gene: TRBJ1-1
abundance: NA
d_gene: NA
v_gene: TRBV18
len: 15
CDR3aa: CASSPPASRNTEAFF
CDR3nt: TGTGCCAGCTCACCACCGGCTTCCAGAAACACTGAAGCTTTCTTT

j_gene: TRBJ2-3
abundance: many
d_gene: NA
v_gene: TRBV12-3/TRBV12-4
len: 14
CDR3aa: CASRGTGFTDTQYF
CDR3nt: TGTGCCAGCAGGGGGACGGGGTTCACAGATACGCAGTATTTT

j_gene: TRBJ2-3
abundance: many
d_gene: NA
v_gene: TRBV7-2
len: 18
CDR3aa: CASSLRRIPLGSTDTQYF
CDR3nt: TGTGCCAGCAGCTTAAGACGGATCCCGCTCGGAAGCACAGATACGCAGTATTTT

j_gene: TRBJ2-1
abundance: many
d_gene: TRBD2
v_gene: TRBV20-1
len: 13
CDR3aa: CSARTGGLGEQFF
CDR3nt: TGCAGTGCTAGAACGGGAGGACTCGGTGAGCAGTTCTTC

j_gene: TRBJ2-5
abundance: many
d_gene: NA
v_gene: TRBV12-3/TRBV12-4
len: 15
CDR3aa: CASSLAQGIQETQYF
CDR3nt: TGTGCCAGCAGTTTGGCCCAGGGGATCCAAGAGACCCAGTACTTC

j_gene: TRBJ1-2
abundance: few
d_gene: TRBD1
v_gene: TRBV20-1
len: 15
CDR3aa: CSAKSTQTGAAGYTF
CDR3nt: TGCAGTGCTAAGTCCACCCAAACAGGGGCTGCTGGCTACACCTTC

j_gene: TRBJ1-2
abundance: NA
d_gene: NA
v_gene: TRBV7-9
len: 14
CDR3aa: CASSLEGAVYGYTF
CDR3nt: TGTGCCAGCAGCTTAGAAGGGGCCGTGTATGGCTACACCTTC

j_gene: TRBJ1-1
abundance: few
d_gene: TRBD1
v_gene: TRBV7-9
len: 16
CDR3aa: CASSPRDRSMNTEAFF
CDR3nt: TGTGCCAGCAGCCCAAGGGACAGGTCGATGAACACTGAAGCTTTCTTT

j_gene: TRBJ1-5
abundance: many
d_gene: TRBD1
v_gene: TRBV18
len: 15
CDR3aa: CASSPGQGFNQPQHF
CDR3nt: TGTGCCAGCTCACCCGGACAGGGGTTTAATCAGCCCCAGCATTTT

j_gene: TRBJ1-1
abundance: NA
d_gene: TRBD1
v_gene: TRBV29-1
len: 14
CDR3aa: CSVRDRGSNTEAFF
CDR3nt: TGCAGCGTTCGGGACAGGGGGTCGAACACTGAAGCTTTCTTT

j_gene: TRBJ1-4
abundance: NA
d_gene: TRBD1
v_gene: TRBV28
len: 15
CDR3aa: CASSETGTVNEKLFF
CDR3nt: TGTGCCAGCAGTGAAACCGGGACAGTGAATGAAAAACTGTTTTTT

j_gene: TRBJ2-5
abundance: many
d_gene: NA
v_gene: TRBV7-2
len: 13
CDR3aa: CASSLEARETQYF
CDR3nt: TGTGCCAGCAGCTTAGAGGCCAGGGAGACCCAGTACTTC

j_gene: TRBJ2-7
abundance: NA
d_gene: NA
v_gene: TRBV11-2
len: 20
CDR3aa: CASSLIGGQGGGRSSYEQHF
CDR3nt: TGTGCCAGCAGCTTAATTGGAGGGCAGGGGGGCGGTCGGAGCTCCTACGAGCAGCACTTC

j_gene: TRBJ1-6
abundance: few
d_gene: TRBD1
v_gene: TRBV5-5
len: 14
CDR3aa: CASSFTGVNSPLHF
CDR3nt: TGTGCCAGCAGCTTTACAGGGGTTAATTCACCCCTCCACTTT

j_gene: TRBJ2-5
abundance: many
d_gene: NA
v_gene: TRBV2
len: 12
CDR3aa: CASSGDTETQYF
CDR3nt: TGTGCCAGCAGTGGCGACACAGAGACCCAGTACTTC

j_gene: TRBJ2-7
abundance: many
d_gene: TRBD2
v_gene: TRBV6-2/TRBV6-3
len: 16
CDR3aa: CASSYRQTSRVYEQYF
CDR3nt: TGTGCCAGCAGTTACCGACAGACTAGCCGTGTATACGAGCAGTACTTC

j_gene: TRBJ2-4
abundance: NA
d_gene: TRBD1
v_gene: TRBV29-1
len: 14
CDR3aa: CSVDSGDRVDIQYF
CDR3nt: TGCAGCGTTGATTCCGGGGACAGGGTTGACATTCAGTACTTC

j_gene: TRBJ2-7
abundance: many
d_gene: TRBD1
v_gene: TRBV28
len: 17
CDR3aa: CASSLMGRDRASYEQYF
CDR3nt: TGTGCCAGCAGCTTAATGGGTCGGGACAGGGCTTCCTACGAGCAGTACTTC

j_gene: TRBJ2-7
abundance: few
d_gene: TRBD2
v_gene: TRBV9
len: 14
CDR3aa: CASSSGGSPYEQYF
CDR3nt: TGTGCCAGCAGCTCCGGCGGGAGTCCCTACGAGCAGTACTTC

j_gene: TRBJ1-5
abundance: many
d_gene: TRBD1
v_gene: TRBV7-2
len: 17
CDR3aa: CASSLRIGTGVIQPQHF
CDR3nt: TGTGCCAGCAGCTTAAGGATAGGGACAGGGGTTATTCAGCCCCAGCATTTT

j_gene: TRBJ2-7
abundance: NA
d_gene: TRBD2
v_gene: TRBV20-1
len: 16
CDR3aa: CSARDRSGRLSYEQYF
CDR3nt: TGCAGTGCTAGAGATCGCAGCGGGAGGCTCTCCTACGAGCAGTACTTC

j_gene: TRBJ2-5
abundance: few
d_gene: NA
v_gene: TRBV7-2
len: 14
CDR3aa: CASSLAGGVGAQYF
CDR3nt: TGTGCCAGCAGCTTAGCAGGGGGGGTCGGGGCCCAGTACTTC

j_gene: TRBJ2-5
abundance: many
d_gene: TRBD1
v_gene: TRBV6-1
len: 15
CDR3aa: CASSEGTGQGQTQYF
CDR3nt: TGTGCCAGCAGTGAAGGGACCGGACAGGGTCAGACCCAGTACTTC

j_gene: TRBJ1-1
abundance: NA
d_gene: NA
v_gene: TRBV24-1
len: 13
CDR3aa: CATSDSRGREAFF
CDR3nt: TGTGCCACCAGTGACTCCCGGGGACGTGAAGCTTTCTTT